This T cell receptor beta chain was identified during a study of radiation and T cells in renal cell carcinoma. The wider study: Nephrectomy followed 15 Gy stereotactic body radiation by 4 weeks. Regarding the study as a whole: From baseline, blood top tumor clonotypes peaked at 2 weeks post-radiation.

In the case of this clone: Antigen: not known.

Time point reported: blood 2 weeks post-SBRT. This sample's treatment: 15 Gy SBRT to primary tumor, nephrectomy 4 weeks later. Radiation-treated patients gave blood at baseline, week 2 and week 4. Clear cell pathology was present in this patient's renal cell carcinoma. Per germline, CDR1 MNHNY and CDR2 SVGAGI (reference sequence). V gave up 0 bases and J gave up 7 bases, with 12 bases separating them. This CDR3 region has 14 residues. Assay used: immunoSEQ multiplex PCR; TCRdb lists only in-frame clones, some missing. The data contain around 120,000 clones, 70% to 90% of them singletons. This sequence joins TRBV6-6 and TRBJ1-2; D is unresolved. The sequences come from blood, collected from a patient whose treatment included radiotherapy and nephrectomy. The TCR was taken from a woman in her sixties with renal cell carcinoma. This CDR3 is CASSYSVLTVGYTF. CDR3 in DNA: TGTGCCAGCAGTTACTCAGTCCTAACAGTTGGCTACACCTTC.